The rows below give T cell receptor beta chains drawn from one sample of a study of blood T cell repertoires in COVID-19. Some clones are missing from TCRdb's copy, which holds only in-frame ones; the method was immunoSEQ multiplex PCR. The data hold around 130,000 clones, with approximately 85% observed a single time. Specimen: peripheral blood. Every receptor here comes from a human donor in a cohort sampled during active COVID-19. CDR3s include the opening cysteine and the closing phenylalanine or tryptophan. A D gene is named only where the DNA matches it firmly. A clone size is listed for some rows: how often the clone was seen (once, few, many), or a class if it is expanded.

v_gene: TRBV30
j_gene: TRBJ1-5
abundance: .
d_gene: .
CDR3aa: CAWSVSRGTHYSNQPQHF
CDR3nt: TGTGCCTGGAGTGTTTCCCGGGGAACACATTATAGCAATCAGCCCCAGCATTTT

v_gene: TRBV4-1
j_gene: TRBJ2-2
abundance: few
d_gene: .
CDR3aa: CASSLEAAGTGELFF
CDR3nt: TGCGCCAGCAGCCTTGAGGCTGCGGGGACCGGGGAGCTGTTTTTT

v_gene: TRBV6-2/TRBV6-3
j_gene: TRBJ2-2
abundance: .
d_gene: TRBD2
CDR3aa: CASSSSAGVVGELFF
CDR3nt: TGTGCCAGCAGTTCTTCAGCGGGAGTAGTAGGGGAGCTGTTTTTT

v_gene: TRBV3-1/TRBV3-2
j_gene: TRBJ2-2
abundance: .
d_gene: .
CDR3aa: CASSHSPRAGELFF
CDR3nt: TGTGCCAGCAGCCATTCTCCCCGGGCCGGGGAGCTGTTTTTT

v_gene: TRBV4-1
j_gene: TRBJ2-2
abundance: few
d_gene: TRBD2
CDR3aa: CASRLLAGGSTGELFF
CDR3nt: TGCGCCAGCAGACTCCTAGCGGGAGGGTCCACCGGGGAGCTGTTTTTT

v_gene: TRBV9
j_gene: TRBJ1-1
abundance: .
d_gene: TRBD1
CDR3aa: CASSGLTGGMNTEAFF
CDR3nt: TGTGCCAGCAGCGGGCTGACAGGGGGCATGAACACTGAAGCTTTCTTT

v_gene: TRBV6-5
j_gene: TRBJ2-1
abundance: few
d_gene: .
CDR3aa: CASTGSYNEQFF
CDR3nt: TGTGCCAGCACCGGGAGCTACAATGAGCAGTTCTTC

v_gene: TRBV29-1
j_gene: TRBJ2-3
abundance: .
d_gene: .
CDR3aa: CSVEDRPTDTQYF
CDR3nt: TGCAGCGTTGAGGACAGACCCACAGATACGCAGTATTTT

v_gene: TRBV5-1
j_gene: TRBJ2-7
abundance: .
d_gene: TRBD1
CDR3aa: CASSLGDRGLGGDEQYF
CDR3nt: TGCGCCAGCAGCTTGGGGGACAGGGGCTTAGGTGGGGACGAGCAGTACTTC

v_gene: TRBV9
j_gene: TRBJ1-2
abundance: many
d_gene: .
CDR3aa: CASSAGDIVRYTF
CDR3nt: TGTGCCAGCAGCGCCGGGGACATCGTTCGCTACACCTTC

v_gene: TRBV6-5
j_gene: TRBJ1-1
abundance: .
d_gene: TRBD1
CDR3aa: CASTPGTAYTEAFF
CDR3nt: TGTGCCAGCACCCCCGGGACAGCCTACACTGAAGCTTTCTTT

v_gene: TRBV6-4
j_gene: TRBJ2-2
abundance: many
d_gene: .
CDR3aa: CASSDTNTGELFF
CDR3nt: TGTGCCAGCTCGGACACGAACACCGGGGAGCTGTTTTTT

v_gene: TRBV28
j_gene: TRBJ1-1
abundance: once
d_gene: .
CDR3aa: CATREGGSTEAFF
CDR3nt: TGTGCCACCCGGGAGGGGGGGAGCACTGAAGCTTTCTTT

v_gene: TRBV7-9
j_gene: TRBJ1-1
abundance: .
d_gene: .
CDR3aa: CASSPLGTEAFF
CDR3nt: TGTGCCAGCAGCCCACTTGGCACTGAAGCTTTCTTT

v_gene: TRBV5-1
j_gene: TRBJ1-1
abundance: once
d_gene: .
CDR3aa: CASSLVGSTEAFF
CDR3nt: TGCGCCAGCAGCTTGGTGGGGAGCACTGAAGCTTTCTTT

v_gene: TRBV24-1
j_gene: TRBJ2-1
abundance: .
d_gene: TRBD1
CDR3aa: CATSDSIPGQRNEQFF
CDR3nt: TGTGCCACCAGTGATTCAATTCCGGGACAGAGGAATGAGCAGTTCTTC

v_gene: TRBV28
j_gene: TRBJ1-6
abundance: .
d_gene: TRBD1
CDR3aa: CASSETGTGLNSPLHF
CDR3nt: TGTGCCAGCAGTGAAACCGGGACAGGTCTTAATTCACCCCTCCACTTT

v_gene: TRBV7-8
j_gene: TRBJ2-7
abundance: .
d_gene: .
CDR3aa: CASTKRQGGEQYF
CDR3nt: TGTGCCAGCACCAAGCGCCAAGGGGGCGAGCAGTACTTC

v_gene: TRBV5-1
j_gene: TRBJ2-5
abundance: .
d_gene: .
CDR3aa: CASSLAWTEILGNKETQYF
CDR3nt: TGCGCCAGCAGCTTGGCTTGGACAGAGATATTGGGCAATAAAGAGACCCAGTACTTC

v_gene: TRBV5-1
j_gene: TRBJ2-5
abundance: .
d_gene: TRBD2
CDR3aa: CASSLDTSSGGAQYF
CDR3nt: TGCGCCAGCAGCTTGGATACCTCTAGCGGGGGGGCCCAGTACTTC

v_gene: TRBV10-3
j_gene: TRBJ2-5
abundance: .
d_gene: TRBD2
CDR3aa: CAIRTSGEETQYF
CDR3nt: TGTGCCATCAGAACTAGCGGGGAAGAGACCCAGTACTTC

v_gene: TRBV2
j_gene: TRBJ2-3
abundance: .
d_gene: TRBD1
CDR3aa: CASSSGTGAAHPGGSSTDTQYF
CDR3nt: TGTGCCAGCAGTTCCGGGACAGGGGCAGCCCATCCCGGAGGATCTAGCACAGATACGCAGTATTTT

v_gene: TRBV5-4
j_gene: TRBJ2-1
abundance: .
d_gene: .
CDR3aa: CASSKASVITSNEQFF
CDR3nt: TGTGCCAGCAGCAAGGCTAGCGTTATTACTTCTAATGAGCAGTTCTTC

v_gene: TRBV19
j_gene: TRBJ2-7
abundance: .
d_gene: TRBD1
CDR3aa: CASSYSPGQGSYEQYF
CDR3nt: TGTGCCAGTAGTTATTCGCCGGGACAGGGATCCTACGAGCAGTACTTC